The present TCR beta chain was sequenced within a study of blood T cell repertoires in COVID-19. About this clone: Compared with germline, one end of the junction differs, possibly owing to a read error.

The CDR3 has 12 residues. Looked up from germline, CDR1 is MNHEY and CDR2 is SMNVEV (reference sequence). Per the original methods: Using reference gene primer amplification, nucleated cell counts were estimated. TCRdb's copy holds only in-frame clones and misses some; the assay was immunoSEQ multiplex PCR. Clonal size and the V and J genes are those of that table, whereas D and trimming came from the DNA. The sample lists 200,000 to 250,000 clones; around 90% were seen once. Source material: peripheral blood. This sequence was found in a man in his late teens or twenties with active or convalescent COVID-19. The chain joins TRBV27 to TRBJ2-1; 9 bases match TRBD2. CDR3 loop: CASSVSSGVTIF. For the CDR3, the DNA is TGTGCCAGCAGTGTGTCTAGCGGGGTTACGATCTTC.